The 13 T cell receptor beta chains in this list originate from one sample, sequenced in a study of cytomegalovirus exposure and HLA in healthy donors. Primers: 60 Vbeta forward and 13 Jbeta reverse. Here immunoSEQ multiplex PCR was the method, and the copy in TCRdb shows in-frame clones only, minus some. The table has 130,000 or so clones, 80% to 90% seen once; the top ten hold less than 5.5%. Input material: PBMCs. Every receptor here comes from a woman aged 25 to 39 in good health and CMV-seronegative.

V gene TRBV28 combines with J gene TRBJ2-2, with D maybe TRBD1 (5 bases). Germline-derived CDR1 and CDR2 are MDHEN and SYDVKM. The V end lost 3 bases, the J end lost 6 bases, and 17 bases lay between the germline ends. CDR3 length equals 16 residues. CDR3 residues: CASSFFVGVDPGELFF. The CDR3 DNA reads TGTGCCAGCAGTTTTTTCGTAGGGGTAGATCCCGGGGAGCTGTTTTTT.

This clone was seen just once. The chain employs TRBV7-2 and TRBJ2-1; 8 bases agree with TRBD1. Unmatched junction bases numbered 5, after V lost 3 bases and J lost 4 bases. Germline CDR1 is SGHTA and CDR2 is FQGNSA. This CDR3 comprises 15 residues. DNA for the CDR3: TGTGCCAGCAGCTTGCAGGGGGCGCAGTACAATGAGCAGTTCTTC. This encodes CASSLQGAQYNEQFF.

The V call is TRBV6-1, the J call TRBJ2-7, with D perhaps matching TRBD1 (6 bases). Per germline, CDR1 MNHNS and CDR2 SASEGT. The CDR3 has 14 amino acids. Trimming pared 1 base from V and 3 bases from J, leaving 10 bases between. CDR3 nucleotides: TGTGCCAGCAGTGAAGGTGGGACAAACTACGAGCAGTACTTC. The encoded protein is CASSEGGTNYEQYF.

The gene calls are TRBV5-1 and TRBJ2-2; the D gene is possibly TRBD2 (7 bases). V lost 4 bases and J 0 bases, leaving 16 bases between the germline ends. The CDR3 has 17 residues. The germline gives CDR1 SGHRS, CDR2 YFSETQ. Here the CDR3 reads CASSRGVTGTNTGELFF. In nucleotides, the CDR3 is TGCGCCAGCAGCCGGGGGGTCACAGGGACGAACACCGGGGAGCTGTTTTTT.

The chain joins TRBV7-2 to TRBJ2-3; D remains ambiguous. The CDR3 is 13 amino acids. V dropped 2 bases and J dropped 1 base, with 4 bases sitting between them. Germline V lookup: CDR1 SGHTA, CDR2 FQGNSA. CDR3 DNA: TGTGCCAGCAGCTTAACTGGCACAGATACGCAGTATTTT. It specifies CASSLTGTDTQYF.

The rearrangement joins TRBV7-8 to TRBJ1-1; 7 bases fit TRBD1. CDR1 and CDR2 (germline): SGHVS, FQNEAQ. The CDR3 length is 12 residues. V dropped 3 bases and J dropped 7; count of bases not matched to a gene: 2. CDR3 coding DNA: TGTGCCAGCAGCTTCCAGGGGGTTGAAGCTTTCTTT. Protein product: CASSFQGVEAFF.

In nucleotides, the CDR3 is TGCGCCAGCAGCCAAGTTTCGGGGGGGCGGGAGCAGTACTTC. This codes for CASSQVSGGREQYF. This chain links TRBV4-3 with TRBJ2-5; TRBD2 matches 8 bases. The CDR3 length is 14 residues. CDR1 and CDR2 from the germline V gene are LGHNA and YSLEER. V was pared by 1 base and J by 11 bases, with 9 bases of the junction left unmatched.

The chain uses TRBV7-9 and TRBJ2-6; D ambiguous. The V gene lost 3 bases and the J gene lost 0 bases, with 12 bases spanning the gap. This CDR3 contains 17 residues. Germline CDR1 is SEHNR and CDR2 is FQNEAQ (reference sequence). The DNA for the CDR3 is TGTGCCAGCAGCTTCCCCGCCGGGTACTCTGGGGCCAACGTCCTGACTTTC. It is translated as CASSFPAGYSGANVLTF.

This clone was seen just once. This chain uses TRBV4-3 with TRBJ2-7, with a tentative D call TRBD2 (5 bases). With 0 bases removed from V and 4 bases from J, the gap between germline ends came to 22 bases. CDR3 size: 18 residues. CDR1 and CDR2 from the germline V gene are LGHNA and YSLEER. DNA of the CDR3: TGCGCCAGCAGCCAAGAGAAGGTTGGGTTCGGGCTAGCTTACGAGCAGTACTTC. Residues: CASSQEKVGFGLAYEQYF.

The chain couples TRBV10-3 to TRBJ2-7; 8 bases match TRBD2. This CDR3 has 16 residues. Germline trimming cut 0 bases from V and 0 bases from J; bases unmatched to any gene: 4. Germline loops: CDR1 ENHRY, CDR2 SYGVKD. DNA of the CDR3: TGTGCCATCAGTGAGTCGCGGGGGGCCCTCTCCTACGAGCAGTACTTC. Amino acid sequence: CAISESRGALSYEQYF.

The V and J genes are TRBV5-6 and TRBJ2-7; 11 bases align to TRBD2. V shed 4 bases and J 2 bases; nucleotides not matched to a gene: 5. The CDR3 has 15 residues. The V gene's germline CDR1 is SGHDT and CDR2 YYEEEE. Here the CDR3 reads CASSRLAGGTYEQYF. CDR3 coding DNA: TGTGCCAGCAGCAGATTAGCGGGGGGGACCTACGAGCAGTACTTC.

The chain links TRBV4-3 to TRBJ1-1; TRBD1 might be the D (5 bases). The V gene's germline CDR1 is LGHNA and CDR2 YSLEER. This CDR3 comprises 13 residues. V gave up 2 bases and J gave up 4 bases, with 8 bases separating them. The CDR3 here is CASSQLGGTEAFF. The CDR3 nucleotides read TGCGCCAGCAGCCAACTCGGGGGCACTGAAGCTTTCTTT.

This clone was observed a handful of times. CDR3 region: CAISAAGRSTEAFF. The CDR3 nucleotides read TGTGCCATCAGTGCCGCAGGGAGGAGCACTGAAGCTTTCTTT. This rearrangement joins TRBV10-3 to TRBJ1-1, with TRBD1 as a possible D gene (5 bases). Trimming took off 4 bases at V and 4 bases at J, with 13 bases between the two ends. Per the germline V gene, CDR1 is ENHRY and CDR2 is SYGVKD. The CDR3 spans 14 residues.